This T cell receptor beta chain was recorded in a study of response to subunit inactivated influenza vaccine (dated by TCRdb to about 2018). With regard to the full study: The study used deep quantitative T cell receptor repertoire profiling to track responses to a trivalent subunit inactivated influenza vaccine.

The sample holds a few counts of this clonotype. Its antigen is still unknown. Base qualities are not at hand, and no much larger clone is one base apart. General study outcomes and caveats: The authors suggested that each seasonal influenza vaccination may recruit only a limited number of new T cells.

The germline V gene (reference sequence) gives CDR1 as GTSNPN and CDR2 as SVGIG. Counted from cysteine to phenylalanine, this CDR3 has 17 amino acids. Here the CDR3 DNA is all that survives: 51 bases in frame from base 1. V loses 2 bases at its end and J loses 3 bases; junction bases beyond the gene matches: 15. Library creation used RT-PCR. Data came from an Illumina HiSeq 2500. In-frame beta chains were kept once TCRdb had trimmed the public reads at Q25 with fastp and called clones with MiXCR. Records with the same CDR3 protein are collapsed into one entry carrying the most frequent genes and DNA. The sample includes roughly 540,000 distinct CDR3 sequences, with roughly a quarter observed a single time. The ten biggest clones cover roughly 2.8% of the sample. These data also formed part of another study, on T cells expressing NK-cell markers. As the second publication notes: 5'RACE template switching, by which a universal primer site and unique molecular identifiers were added, was used to make TCR beta cDNA libraries. Seven to nine donors provided sorted CD3+CD56+NKG2C+, CD3+CD56+NKG2C- and CD3+CD56-NKG2C+ T-cell subsets, whose TCR beta-chain repertoires were profiled. Seven of the eight sequenced donors were HCMV-seropositive and one was HCMV-seronegative. To restrict sorting to alphabetaTCR-expressing T cells, an anti-gammadeltaTCR antibody was added in several experiments. In several donors, the dominant CD3+CD56+NKG2C+ clonotypes were found to rank among the top 10 CD8+ clonotypes and to make up about 1.0-8% of CD8+ T cells. Those dominant clonotypes were again the most abundant among CD3+CD56-NKG2C+ cells in a few donors, at roughly 28.3-65%. It remained unclear whether the expanded NKG2C-expressing T cell clones were specific for HCMV antigens. The study sequenced eight donors, all healthy volunteers chosen at random: three men and five women. HCMV serostatus was determined by detecting HCMV-specific IgG in serum with a commercial ELISA kit. Peripheral blood mononuclear cells were isolated from blood by Ficoll density gradient centrifugation. Magnetic immunoseparation with Miltenyi isolation kits was used to isolate CD4+ and CD8+ T cells from PBMC. Priming for cDNA synthesis came from the TCR beta constant segment, and two successive PCR amplification steps followed. Illumina HiSeq 2000/2500, MiSeq or NextSeq was used to sequence libraries as 2 x 150 bp reads. Reads were demultiplexed and grouped by UMI with MIGEC, and clonotypes were assembled and quantified with MiTCR. To exclude erroneous sequences, any TCR cDNA sequence not supported by at least two reads was discarded. The tcR package was used for downstream repertoire analysis, with clonotypes matched between fractions based on CDR3 nucleotide sequence plus V segment. VDJmatch was used to annotate antigen specificity against VDJdb, with one amino acid substitution in CDR3 permitted.

Sequences were derived from CD4+ T cells sorted from PBMCs, sampled approximately 13 days after vaccination. In this chain, TRBV30 is recombined with TRBJ2-7; TRBD1 lines up with 8 middle nucleotides. This TCR came from a man between 50 and 59 years old who received an inactivated influenza vaccine. Donor details come from another sample of the same person, matched by shared clones. Here the CDR3 is given as CAWSQLSQTGAIYEQYF. The nucleotides read TGTGCCTGGAGTCAACTTAGCCAGACAGGGGCAATCTACGAGCAGTACTTC.